A single sample is the source of the 8 T cell receptor beta chains below, sequenced in a study of glioma-infiltrating T cells. The iRepertoire nested amplicon-rescue multiplex PCR amplified TCR alpha and beta CDR3s from RNA. One entry per CDR3 protein, called by TCRdb with MiXCR from the multiplex PCR reads. The repertoire includes around 190,000 distinct CDR3 sequences, about 31% of them detected once, and about 19% sits in the top ten. Sequencing was performed on glioma tissue, nonneoplastic brain tissue, or PBMCs (not recorded which). Receptor source: a human donor with low-grade glioma or glioblastoma, undergoing nonglioma brain surgery, or in good health (not recorded which).

The sample holds a few counts of this clonotype. CDR3 sequence reads: CASSPLDAYEQYF. CDR3 bases: TGCGCCAGCAGCCCCTTGGACGCCTACGAGCAGTACTTC. The chain has TRBV5-1 and TRBJ2-7; D remains ambiguous. V dropped 4 bases and J dropped 2 bases, with 10 bases sitting between them. Germline assignment: CDR1 SGHRS and CDR2 YFSETQ. The CDR3 has 13 amino acids.

The chain employs TRBV4-1 and TRBJ1-4, with D perhaps matching TRBD1 (5 bases). The CDR3 is 15 amino acids. The V gene's germline CDR1 is MGHRA and CDR2 YSYEKL. Trimming took off 0 bases at V and 13 bases at J, with 18 bases between the two ends. The CDR3 here is CASSQDGDSPWRLFF. In DNA, the CDR3 is TGCGCCAGCAGCCAAGATGGTGACAGCCCCTGGAGACTGTTTTTT.

This clonotype was found many times. As DNA, the CDR3 is TGTGCCATCAGTGAGTTGTCTTTGACTAGCGGGGATACGCAGTATTTT. Translation gives CAISELSLTSGDTQYF. This chain uses TRBV10-3 with TRBJ2-3, with 10 bases lining up with TRBD2. The ends lost 1 base at V and 6 bases at J; junction bases unmatched: 7. Germline V gene data show CDR1 as ENHRY and CDR2 as SYGVKD. CDR3 length: 16 residues.

The V gene is TRBV2, the J gene TRBJ2-5; 9 bases are shared with TRBD2. This CDR3 comprises 14 residues. The J segment lost 5 bases and the V segment lost 7 bases, leaving 8 bases of the junction unmatched. Germline assignment: CDR1 SNHLY and CDR2 FYNNEI. The CDR3 is CASKGGTSIETQYF. CDR3 DNA sequence: TGTGCCAGCAAAGGGGGGACTAGCATTGAGACCCAGTACTTC.

The rearrangement links TRBV30 to TRBJ2-3; D unresolved. Between the trimmed V and J ends, which lost 5 bases and 9 bases, there was a span of 3 bases. Germline assignment: CDR1 GTSNPN and CDR2 SVGIG (reference sequence). The CDR3 covers 8 residues. CDR3 sequence: CAWPTQYF. CDR3 sequence (DNA): TGTGCCTGGCCAACGCAGTATTTT.

This clonotype was seen many times. This chain links TRBV15 with TRBJ1-2, with D tentatively TRBD1 (6 bases). Germline loops: CDR1 LNHNV, CDR2 YYDKDF (reference sequence). The V gene lost 2 bases and the J gene lost 4 bases, with 14 bases spanning the gap. This CDR3 is built from 15 residues. The CDR3 coding sequence is TGTGCCACCAGCAGATCCCGACAGGTTGGCTATGGCTACACCTTC. Encoded protein: CATSRSRQVGYGYTF.

This clonotype has at least ten counts. The chain has TRBV7-2 and TRBJ2-3, with D possibly TRBD2 on 6 matching bases. Germline CDR1 is SGHTA and CDR2 is FQGNSA. V gave up 2 bases and J gave up 2 bases, with 11 bases separating them. This CDR3 has 15 residues. DNA for the CDR3: TGTGCCAGCAGCTTAAAGACTAGAGACACAGATACGCAGTATTTT. Its protein product is CASSLKTRDTDTQYF.

There are many counts of this clonotype. V gene TRBV7-8 combines with J gene TRBJ1-4, with 9 bases aligning to TRBD1. V was pared by 5 bases and J by 10 bases, with 8 bases of the junction left unmatched. CDR1 SGHVS and CDR2 FQNEAQ come from the germline V gene. The CDR3 spans 14 residues. The DNA of the CDR3 is TGTGCCAGCAGCCCCACAGGGGGCGTAGGAAAACTGTTTTTT. Amino acids: CASSPTGGVGKLFF.